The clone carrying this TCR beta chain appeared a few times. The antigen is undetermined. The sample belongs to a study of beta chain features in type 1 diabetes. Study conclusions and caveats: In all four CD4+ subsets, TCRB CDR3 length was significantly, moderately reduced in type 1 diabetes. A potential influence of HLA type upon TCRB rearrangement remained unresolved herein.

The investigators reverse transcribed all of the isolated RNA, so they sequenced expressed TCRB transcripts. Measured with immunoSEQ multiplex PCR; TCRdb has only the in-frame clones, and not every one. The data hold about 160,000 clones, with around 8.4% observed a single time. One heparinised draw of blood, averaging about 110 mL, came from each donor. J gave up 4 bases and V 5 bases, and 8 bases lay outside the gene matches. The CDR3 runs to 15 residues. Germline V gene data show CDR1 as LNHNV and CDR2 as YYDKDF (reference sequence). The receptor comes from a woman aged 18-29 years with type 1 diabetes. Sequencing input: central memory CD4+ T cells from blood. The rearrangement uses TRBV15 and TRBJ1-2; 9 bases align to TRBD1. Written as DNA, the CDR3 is TGTGCCACCAGCCGGGACAGGGTGTCTCCCTATGGCTACACCTTC. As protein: CATSRDRVSPYGYTF.